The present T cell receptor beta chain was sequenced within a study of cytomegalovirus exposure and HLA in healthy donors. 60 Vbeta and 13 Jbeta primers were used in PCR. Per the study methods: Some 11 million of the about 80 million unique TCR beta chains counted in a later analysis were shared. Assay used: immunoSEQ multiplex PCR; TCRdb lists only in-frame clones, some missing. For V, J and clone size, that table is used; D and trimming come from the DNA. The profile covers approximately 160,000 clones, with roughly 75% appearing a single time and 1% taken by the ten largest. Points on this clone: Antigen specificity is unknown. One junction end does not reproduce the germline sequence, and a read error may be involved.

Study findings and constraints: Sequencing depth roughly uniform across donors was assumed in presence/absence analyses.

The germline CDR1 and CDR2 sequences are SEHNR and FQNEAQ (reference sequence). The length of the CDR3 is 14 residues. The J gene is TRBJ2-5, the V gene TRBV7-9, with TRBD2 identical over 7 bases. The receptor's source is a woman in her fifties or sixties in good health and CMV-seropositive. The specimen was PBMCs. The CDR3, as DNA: TGTGCCAGCAGCTTAGCGTACGAGCGGGGCACCCACAACTTC. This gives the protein CASSLAYERGTHNF. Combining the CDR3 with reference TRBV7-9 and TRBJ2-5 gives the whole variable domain DTGVSQNPRHKITKRGQNVTFRCDPISEHNRLYWYRQTLGQGPEFLTYFQNEAQLEKSRLLSDRFSAERPKGSFSTLEIQRTEQGDSAMYLCASSLAYERGTHNFGPGTRLLVL.